Below, 3 T cell receptor beta chains from the same sample are listed, as sequenced in a study of T cell repertoires in cytomegalovirus infection. These receptors lack a known antigen. Each CDR3 protein is one row after TCRdb ran MiXCR on the reads. The data contain a few hundred thousand distinct CDR3 sequences, around 20% of them seen just once; the ten biggest clones take up under 25%. This sample comprised cultured PBMCs, obtained from culture after CMV antigen stimulation. The receptor source for this set is a human donor in good health (CMV status not recorded). Some clones in this sample may be carry-over from other donors' samples.

This clonotype appeared a few times. The CDR3 region is CASSSNFRTQYF. The DNA of the CDR3 is TGTGCCAGCAGTTCTAATTTCAGGACCCAGTACTTC. This chain uses TRBV6-2 or TRBV6-3 with TRBJ2-5; D is undetermined. CDR1 MNHEY and CDR2 SVGEGT come from the germline V gene. V dropped 4 bases and J dropped 7 bases, with 10 bases sitting between them. CDR3 size: 12 residues.

V is TRBV19 and J is TRBJ1-5, with 8 bases matching TRBD1. Per the germline V gene, CDR1 is LNHDA and CDR2 is SQIVND (reference sequence). The CDR3 consists of 14 residues. V was clipped by 3 bases and J by 3 bases; unmatched bases: 1. The CDR3 protein is CASSMTGANQPQHF. CDR3 DNA: TGTGCCAGTAGTATGACAGGGGCCAATCAGCCCCAGCATTTT.

V is TRBV20-1 and J is TRBJ1-5; D perhaps matches TRBD1 (5 bases). Deletions cut 3 bases from V and 1 base from J, with 10 bases between. The CDR3 is 14 residues long. Germline V gives CDR1 DFQATT, CDR2 SNEGSKA (reference sequence). CDR3 residues: CSASGRGSNQPQHF. CDR3 sequence (DNA): TGCAGTGCTAGTGGTAGGGGAAGCAATCAGCCCCAGCATTTT.